Presented here are 18 T cell receptor beta chains from one specimen sequenced in a study of shared clonotypes between healthy human individuals. In the naive CD8 group, cells lacked CD45RO and were positively selected for CCR7, so terminally differentiated effector memory CD45RA+ cells were left out. Only in-frame clones appear in the TCRdb table, and some are missing; sequencing was by immunoSEQ multiplex PCR. The table shows some 2.1 million clones, with approximately 92% occurring only once. The sequencing sample was made of naive CD8+ T cells from PBMCs. The receptors were gathered from a young man in good health. Some clones in this sample may be carry-over from other donors' samples.

The chain couples TRBV4-1 to TRBJ2-2, with 7 nucleotides matching TRBD1. The ends lost 4 bases at V and 6 bases at J; junction bases unmatched: 5. This CDR3 region has 14 residues. The germline CDR1 and CDR2 sequences are MGHRA and YSYEKL. The CDR3 here is CASSLGQVSGELFF. The CDR3 nucleotides are TGCGCCAGCAGCCTCGGACAGGTGTCCGGGGAGCTGTTTTTT.

This chain uses TRBV16 with TRBJ2-1; TRBD1 agrees at 7 bases. Germline CDR1 and CDR2: KGHSY and FQNENV. This CDR3 contains 14 residues. V lost 8 bases to trimming and J lost 7 bases; unmatched junction nucleotides: 11. The CDR3, as DNA: TGTGCCAGCGGACAGGCGGCAGGGGATAATGAGCAGTTCTTC. It codes for CASGQAAGDNEQFF.

The chain has TRBV5-1 and TRBJ2-1, with D unclear. V was shortened by 4 bases and J by 5 bases, with 16 bases between the two germline ends. Germline CDR1 reads SGHRS; CDR2 reads YFSETQ. The CDR3 extends over 15 amino acids. The CDR3 here is CASSPQSSVDNEQFF. As DNA, the CDR3 is TGCGCCAGCAGCCCCCAGTCCAGCGTAGACAATGAGCAGTTCTTC. The entire variable domain, with the rest obtained from reference TRBV5-1 and TRBJ2-1, is as follows: KAGVTQTPRYLIKTRGQQVTLSCSPISGHRSVSWYQQTPGQGLQFLFEYFSETQRNKGNFPGRFSGRQFSNSRSEMNVSTLELGDSALYLCASSPQSSVDNEQFFGPGTRLTVL.

The rearrangement uses TRBV7-9 and TRBJ2-7; D might be TRBD2 (6 bases). Germline V gene sequence: CDR1 SEHNR, CDR2 FQNEAQ (reference sequence). Between the trimmed V and J ends, which lost 5 bases and 3 bases, there was a span of 11 bases. The CDR3 contains 13 residues. DNA of the CDR3: TGTGCCAGCAGCCCTGGACTAAACTACGAGCAGTACTTC. Protein: CASSPGLNYEQYF. Based on the CDR3 plus reference TRBV7-9 and TRBJ2-7, the full variable domain is DTGVSQNPRHKITKRGQNVTFRCDPISEHNRLYWYRQTLGQGPEFLTYFQNEAQLEKSRLLSDRFSAERPKGSFSTLEIQRTEQGDSAMYLCASSPGLNYEQYFGPGTRLTVT.

The chain uses TRBV29-1 and TRBJ1-2; TRBD1 agrees at 8 bases. CDR1 and CDR2 from the germline V gene are SQVTM and ANQGSEA. The CDR3 is 13 residues long. V shed 4 bases and J 4 bases; nucleotides not matched to a gene: 5. The CDR3 DNA reads as TGCAGCGTTGGGGGAGGACAGGGCTATGGCTACACCTTC. This codes for CSVGGGQGYGYTF.

This chain uses TRBV10-3 with TRBJ1-1; no clear D. V lost 4 bases and J lost 1, with 13 bases in between. The CDR3 consists of 15 residues. Germline CDR1 and CDR2: ENHRY and SYGVKD. CDR3 amino acids: CAISVALRKNTEAFF. CDR3 in DNA: TGTGCCATCAGTGTTGCTTTAAGGAAGAACACTGAAGCTTTCTTT.

The J gene is TRBJ2-6, the V gene TRBV25-1, with D hard to call. Germline lookup yields CDR1 MGHDK and CDR2 SYGVNS. Trimming cost V 4 bases and J 1 base, with 8 bases left between them. The CDR3 contains 15 residues. CDR3 in DNA: TGTGCCAGCAGTGTATTCCGGTCTGGGGCCAACGTCCTGACTTTC. Protein: CASSVFRSGANVLTF.

The gene calls are TRBV2 and TRBJ2-2; D remains unclear. CDR1 SNHLY and CDR2 FYNNEI come from the germline V gene. The CDR3 consists of 13 residues. Trimming pared 10 bases from V and 1 base from J, leaving 10 bases between. The CDR3 sequence: CATFARNTGELFF. In DNA form, the CDR3 reads TGTGCCACCTTCGCTAGGAACACCGGGGAGCTGTTTTTT.

The J gene is TRBJ2-1, the V gene TRBV11-3, with 7 nucleotides matching TRBD1. In germline, CDR1 is SGHNT, CDR2 YENEEA. CDR3 length: 15 amino acids. J lost 4 bases, V lost 4 bases, and 7 bases had no gene match. In nucleotides, the CDR3 is TGTGCCAGCAGCTCCCGACAGGGACCATACAATGAGCAGTTCTTC. It codes for CASSSRQGPYNEQFF. Looking up the rest from reference TRBV11-3 and TRBJ2-1 gives the full variable domain: EAGVVQSPRYKIIEKKQPVAFWCNPISGHNTLYWYLQNLGQGPELLIRYENEEAVDDSQLPKDRFSAERLKGVDSTLKIQPAELGDSAVYLCASSSRQGPYNEQFFGPGTRLTVL.

This clone appeared a single time. The V call is TRBV9, the J call TRBJ1-3; D gene ambiguous. The CDR3 extends over 15 amino acids. V dropped 0 bases and J dropped 2 bases, with 9 bases sitting between them. Per the germline V gene, CDR1 is SGDLS and CDR2 is YYNGEE. DNA for the CDR3: TGTGCCAGCAGCGTAGTAACCAAGGCTGGAAACACCATATATTTT. This encodes CASSVVTKAGNTIYF.

The rearrangement joins TRBV27 to TRBJ2-7, with D maybe TRBD1 (6 bases). This CDR3 has 12 residues. Germline CDR1 and CDR2: MNHEY and SMNVEV (reference sequence). The V end was cut by 8 bases, the J end by 6 bases, with 14 bases between. CDR3 protein: CASGGLASEQYF. The CDR3 nucleotides are TGTGCCAGCGGGGGCCTAGCCTCCGAGCAGTACTTC.

The V gene is TRBV9, the J gene TRBJ2-7, with 9 bases that match TRBD1. Trimming removed 2 bases from V and 7 bases from J; junction bases left unmatched: 10. The CDR3 runs 15 residues. Looked up from germline, CDR1 is SGDLS and CDR2 is YYNGEE. CDR3 protein: CASSVTTGGAGEQYF. In DNA form, the CDR3 reads TGTGCCAGCAGCGTCACTACAGGGGGCGCGGGGGAGCAGTACTTC. The full variable domain, rest sourced from reference TRBV9 and TRBJ2-7, is DSGVTQTPKHLITATGQRVTLRCSPRSGDLSVYWYQQSLDQGLQFLIQYYNGEERAKGNILERFSAQQFPDLHSELNLSSLELGDSALYFCASSVTTGGAGEQYFGPGTRLTVT.

This chain links TRBV6-5 with TRBJ2-5; D possibly corresponds to TRBD2 (5 bases). This CDR3 region has 14 residues. V was shortened by 2 bases and J by 5 bases, with 12 bases between the two germline ends. Germline V gene lookup returns CDR1 MNHEY and CDR2 SVGAGI. CDR3 bases: TGTGCCAGCAGTTACACAAGAGCGGTGGAGACCCAGTACTTC. The encoded protein is CASSYTRAVETQYF.

A note on this clone: In the same sample, other DNA sequences code for this CDR3. This chain links TRBV27 with TRBJ1-1, with 7 positions matching TRBD1. CDR1 and CDR2 (germline): MNHEY, SMNVEV (reference sequence). This CDR3 has 14 amino acids. V lost 2 bases, J lost 5 bases, and 5 bases stayed unmatched. CDR3 protein: CASSLTGVLTEAFF. As DNA, the CDR3 is TGTGCCAGCAGTTTAACAGGGGTTCTGACTGAAGCTTTCTTT.

V gene TRBV9 combines with J gene TRBJ2-1; TRBD1 or TRBD2 may be the D gene (5 bases each). The germline V and J ends were trimmed by 4 bases and 8 bases, with 19 bases remaining between them. Germline V CDR1 and CDR2: SGDLS, YYNGEE. This CDR3 spans 15 amino acids. CDR3 in amino acids: CASSPPGQGVYEQFF. As DNA, the CDR3 is TGTGCCAGCAGCCCGCCTGGTCAGGGAGTTTATGAGCAGTTCTTC.

CDR3 residues: CASSEWGRGNQPQHF. In DNA, the CDR3 is TGTGCCAGCAGTGAATGGGGCAGGGGGAATCAGCCCCAGCATTTT. This chain connects TRBV6-1 to TRBJ1-5; 7 bases align to TRBD1. CDR3 length: 15 residues. V trimming: 2 bases; J trimming: 4 bases; junction bases outside the gene matches: 5. Germline values: CDR1 MNHNS, CDR2 SASEGT.

This sequence joins TRBV13 and TRBJ2-1; D possibly corresponds to TRBD1 (5 bases). This CDR3 has 14 residues. Germline CDR1 and CDR2: PRHDT and FYEKMQ (reference sequence). The V gene lost 5 bases and the J gene lost 5 bases, with 13 bases spanning the gap. In nucleotides, the CDR3 is TGTGCCAGCAGCCCGGTTGACAGCCACAATGAGCAGTTCTTC. Protein: CASSPVDSHNEQFF.

This chain links TRBV7-2 with TRBJ1-1; D not certain. Per germline, CDR1 SGHTA and CDR2 FQGNSA. The germline V and J ends were trimmed by 1 base and 5 bases, with 11 bases remaining between them. The CDR3 has 14 residues. For the CDR3, the DNA is TGTGCCAGCAGCTTAGATCGGGGTACAACTGAAGCTTTCTTT. Its protein is CASSLDRGTTEAFF. Full variable domain (remainder filled in from reference TRBV7-2 and TRBJ1-1): GAGVSQSPSNKVTEKGKDVELRCDPISGHTALYWYRQSLGQGLEFLIYFQGNSAPDKSGLPSDRFSAERTGGSVSTLTIQRTQQEDSAVYLCASSLDRGTTEAFFGQGTRLTVV.